The next 14 T cell receptor beta chains were all read from a single sample in a study of blood T cell repertoires in COVID-19. The table came from immunoSEQ multiplex PCR; TCRdb's copy has only in-frame clones and leaves some out. The sample consists of 200,000 to 250,000 clones, approximately 80% of them appearing once. The sample was peripheral blood. The receptor source for this set is an elderly woman with COVID-19, enrolled during active disease.

This rearrangement joins TRBV5-1 to TRBJ2-1; 8 bases are shared with TRBD2. This CDR3 has 16 residues. J was trimmed by 6 bases and V by 0 bases; bases with no gene match: 8. Germline values: CDR1 SGHRS, CDR2 YFSETQ. The CDR3 loop reads CASSLDATSVPNEQFF. The CDR3 DNA reads as TGCGCCAGCAGCTTGGATGCGACTAGCGTACCCAATGAGCAGTTCTTC. Full variable domain (outside the CDR3, taken from reference TRBV5-1 and TRBJ2-1): KAGVTQTPRYLIKTRGQQVTLSCSPISGHRSVSWYQQTPGQGLQFLFEYFSETQRNKGNFPGRFSGRQFSNSRSEMNVSTLELGDSALYLCASSLDATSVPNEQFFGPGTRLTVL.

This chain uses TRBV28 with TRBJ2-7, with 7 bases aligning to TRBD1. V lost 8 bases, J lost 4 bases, and 14 bases stayed unmatched. CDR1 is MDHEN, CDR2 SYDVKM, per germline. The CDR3 has 15 residues. This CDR3 is CASLGALARGYEQYF. CDR3 nucleotides: TGTGCCAGCCTGGGGGCCCTCGCCAGGGGGTACGAGCAGTACTTC.

CDR3 residues: CASSIGSSGENEQFF. As DNA, the CDR3 is TGTGCCAGTAGTATAGGATCTAGCGGGGAGAATGAGCAGTTCTTC. The V gene is TRBV19, the J gene TRBJ2-1, with 9 bases lining up with TRBD2. With 1 base clipped from V and 7 bases from J, the junction kept 5 bases outside the gene matches. CDR1 LNHDA and CDR2 SQIVND come from the germline V gene (reference sequence). The CDR3 runs to 15 residues.

Many counts were recorded for this clone. The V gene is TRBV5-6, the J gene TRBJ1-6, with 7 bases that match TRBD1. CDR3 length: 14 residues. V was pared by 4 bases and J by 10 bases, with 8 bases of the junction left unmatched. Germline V gives CDR1 SGHDT, CDR2 YYEEEE. CDR3 bases: TGTGCCAGCAGCATGACAGGGATCCAATCACCCCTCCACTTT. Its translation is CASSMTGIQSPLHF.

This clone has just one count. The chain couples TRBV6-4 to TRBJ1-5; a weak D match, TRBD1 (5 bases). The CDR3 extends over 14 amino acids. The V end lost 3 bases, the J end lost 1 base, and 7 bases lay between the germline ends. Germline CDR1 and CDR2: MRHNA and SNTAGT. Here the CDR3 DNA reads TGTGCCAGCAGTGAACAGGAAAGCAATCAGCCCCAGCATTTT. Its protein product is CASSEQESNQPQHF.

To note about this clone: This specimen includes other DNA sequences encoding the same CDR3. The V and J genes are TRBV20-1 and TRBJ2-5; weak D call: TRBD1 (5 bases). The CDR3 spans 11 residues. The germline V gene encodes CDR1 DFQATT and CDR2 SNEGSKA (reference sequence). V was pared by 2 bases and J by 5 bases, with 6 bases between. This chain's CDR3 is CSARQGETQYF. The CDR3 DNA follows: TGCAGTGCTAGACAGGGTGAGACCCAGTACTTC.

CDR3 protein: CASKGLPTGELFF. The DNA of the CDR3 is TGTGCCAGCAAGGGACTACCCACCGGGGAGCTGTTTTTT. This sequence joins TRBV11-3 and TRBJ2-2, with TRBD2 matching over 7 bases. The CDR3 is 13 residues long. In germline, CDR1 is SGHNT, CDR2 YENEEA. The junction had 3 bases not matched to a gene; V was cut back by 7 bases and J by 4 bases.

This clone was counted only a few times. The rearrangement joins TRBV5-1 to TRBJ1-2; possible D gene TRBD1, 6 bases. The CDR3 consists of 16 residues. The germline CDR1 and CDR2 sequences are SGHRS and YFSETQ. V was shortened by 4 bases and J by 0 bases, with 16 bases between the two germline ends. The CDR3 coding sequence is TGCGCCAGCAGCCCCCGGGGGGGGGCTACTAACTATGGCTACACCTTC. It is translated as CASSPRGGATNYGYTF.

The rearrangement links TRBV10-3 to TRBJ2-4; a possible D gene is TRBD1 (6 bases). Germline CDR1 and CDR2: ENHRY and SYGVKD. The CDR3 runs to 16 residues. The V gene lost 6 bases and the J gene lost 9 bases, with 24 bases spanning the gap. The chain's CDR3 is CAISGDRLILGGIQYF. The CDR3 DNA follows: TGTGCCATCAGCGGCGACAGGTTGATCCTTGGAGGCATTCAGTACTTC.

The V and J genes are TRBV11-1 and TRBJ2-7; D not certain. The CDR3 runs to 13 residues. Germline V gene lookup returns CDR1 SGHAT and CDR2 FQDESV (reference sequence). Trimming stripped 4 bases from V and 3 bases from J, with 10 bases between. DNA for the CDR3: TGTGCCAGCAGCTCAGGTCATAACTACGAGCAGTACTTC. Encoded protein: CASSSGHNYEQYF.

This clone was observed a few times. CDR3 region: CACRPRRYDTGELFF. As DNA, the CDR3 is TGCGCCTGCCGTCCCCGGCGGTATGACACCGGGGAGCTGTTTTTT. The chain links TRBV5-1 to TRBJ2-2; D ambiguous. V was pared by 10 bases and J by 3 bases, with 19 bases between. The germline CDR1 and CDR2 sequences are SGHRS and YFSETQ. The length of the CDR3 is 15 residues.

The genes are TRBV29-1 and TRBJ1-5; 9 nucleotides match TRBD1. CDR1 SQVTM and CDR2 ANQGSEA come from the germline V gene. Germline trimming cut 4 bases from V and 5 bases from J; bases unmatched to any gene: 3. This CDR3 is 13 amino acids long. DNA of the CDR3: TGCAGCGTTGGAACAGGGGGCGATCAGCCCCAGCATTTT. Encoded protein: CSVGTGGDQPQHF.

The V call is TRBV29-1, the J call TRBJ2-3, with TRBD2 identical over 10 bases. V dropped 6 bases and J dropped 4; count of bases not matched to a gene: 4. The length of the CDR3 is 13 residues. CDR1 and CDR2 from the germline V gene are SQVTM and ANQGSEA. CDR3 in amino acids: CSVRLAGSDTQYF. CDR3 bases: TGCAGCGTCCGACTAGCGGGTTCAGATACGCAGTATTTT.

The chain employs TRBV4-1 and TRBJ1-5; the D gene is possibly TRBD1 (5 bases). V shed 8 bases and J shed 7 bases, with 24 bases lying between them. Per germline, CDR1 MGHRA and CDR2 YSYEKL. This CDR3 spans 16 amino acids. DNA of the CDR3: TGCGCCAGCGGTCCCAGTGTGGGGACTCGGTCACAGCCCCAGCATTTT. This sequence encodes CASGPSVGTRSQPQHF.